The 19 T cell receptor beta chains presented below share a single source sample, sequenced in a study of identical twins. A single record per CDR3 protein comes from TCRdb applying MiXCR to the 5' RACE reads. The top ten hold 2.9% of the sample, which has approximately 500,000 distinct CDR3 sequences, 20% to 25% seen once. A further study also used this sample, focusing on T cells expressing NK-cell markers.

The sample comprised CD4+ T cells sorted from blood. These receptors all come from a woman aged 18-29 years in good health.

This clonotype turned up a few times. The rearrangement uses TRBV5-1 and TRBJ2-7; either TRBD1 or TRBD2 may supply D (5 bases each). V lost 3 bases to trimming and J lost 9 bases, with 19 bases between them. This CDR3 is 14 amino acids long. Per germline, CDR1 SGHRS and CDR2 YFSETQ. This CDR3 reads CASSSPNGGPGQYF. The CDR3 nucleotides read TGCGCCAGCAGCTCCCCGAATGGGGGACCGGGGCAGTACTTC.

The chain uses TRBV5-1 and TRBJ1-3; D might be TRBD1 (5 bases). This CDR3 region has 14 residues. V gave up 3 bases and J gave up 0 bases, with 7 bases separating them. CDR1 SGHRS and CDR2 YFSETQ come from the germline V gene. The CDR3 DNA is TGCGCCAGCAGCTCCGGGACCTCTGGAAACACCATATATTTT. Translating gives CASSSGTSGNTIYF.

The rearrangement uses TRBV30 and TRBJ2-2, with a possible D match to TRBD1 (5 bases). The germline gives CDR1 GTSNPN, CDR2 SVGIG (reference sequence). The CDR3 is made up of 15 amino acids. V lost 3 bases and J 7 bases, leaving 18 bases between the germline ends. The CDR3 nucleotides read TGTGCCTGGAGGACGCTCGGAACTACAGGCGGGGAGCTGTTTTTT. It specifies CAWRTLGTTGGELFF.

This clonotype showed up just once. V gene TRBV7-9 combines with J gene TRBJ1-2; no clear D. The CDR3 consists of 15 residues. V was cut by 1 base and J by 4 bases, with 13 bases left in between. CDR1 and CDR2 (germline): SEHNR, FQNEAQ (reference sequence). The CDR3 DNA reads as TGTGCCAGCAGCTTAGAAGGCACAGCGCTCTATGGCTACACCTTC. It is translated as CASSLEGTALYGYTF.

In its sample, this clonotype was seen many times. The chain is built from TRBV7-2 and TRBJ1-1; a weak D match, TRBD1 (5 bases). Looked up from germline, CDR1 is SGHTA and CDR2 is FQGNSA. The CDR3 covers 14 residues. V shed 4 bases and J shed 0 bases, with 9 bases lying between them. The CDR3 DNA follows: TGTGCCAGCAGCTCGGGACCGGTGAACACTGAAGCTTTCTTT. Its translation: CASSSGPVNTEAFF.

The V call is TRBV11-2, the J call TRBJ1-1; 7 nucleotides align to TRBD1. The length of the CDR3 is 12 residues. The V and J ends lost 5 bases and 10 bases, in that order; junction bases with no gene match: 7. Germline values: CDR1 SGHAT, CDR2 FQNNGV. The CDR3 nucleotides read TGTGCCAGCAGCGCCTGGCAGGGGGGAGCTTTCTTT. Protein sequence: CASSAWQGGAFF. Full variable domain (rest looked up from reference TRBV11-2 and TRBJ1-1): EAGVAQSPRYKIIEKRQSVAFWCNPISGHATLYWYQQILGQGPKLLIQFQNNGVVDDSQLPKDRFSAERLKGVDSTLKIQPAKLEDSAVYLCASSAWQGGAFFGQGTRLTVV.

This clonotype came up a few times. This chain uses TRBV5-1 with TRBJ2-1; 9 bases are shared with TRBD2. The junction had 3 bases not matched to a gene; V was cut back by 2 bases and J by 6 bases. The germline gives CDR1 SGHRS, CDR2 YFSETQ. The CDR3 totals 14 residues. The CDR3 DNA follows: TGCGCCAGCAGCTTAAGCGGGAGGAGCAATGAGCAGTTCTTC. Its protein is CASSLSGRSNEQFF.

The chain is built from TRBV12-3 or TRBV12-4 and TRBJ1-2, with 7 positions matching TRBD1. After removal of 2 bases from V and 3 bases from J, the junction contained 3 bases not matched to a gene. The CDR3 is 14 residues long. CDR3 nucleotides: TGTGCCAGCAGTTTAATACAGGGGCACTATGGCTACACCTTC. It codes for CASSLIQGHYGYTF.

This clonotype was found many times. Here the CDR3 reads CASSSLGPYEQYF. CDR3 nucleotides: TGTGCCAGCAGCTCCCTAGGGCCCTACGAGCAGTACTTC. The chain recombines TRBV7-2 with TRBJ2-7; D unresolved. CDR3 length equals 13 residues. The V and J ends lost 4 bases and 2 bases respectively, with 9 bases between them. CDR1 and CDR2 from the germline V gene are SGHTA and FQGNSA. Supplemented by reference TRBV7-2 and TRBJ2-7, the full variable domain reads GAGVSQSPSNKVTEKGKDVELRCDPISGHTALYWYRQSLGQGLEFLIYFQGNSAPDKSGLPSDRFSAERTGGSVSTLTIQRTQQEDSAVYLCASSSLGPYEQYFGPGTRLTVT.

Worth noting for this clonotype: One end of the junction fails to match germline, which may point to a read error. The chain combines TRBV30 with TRBJ2-1, with D tentatively TRBD2 (6 bases). CDR3 length: 14 amino acids. Per germline, CDR1 GTSNPN and CDR2 SVGIG (reference sequence). The DNA of the CDR3 is TGTGCCTGGAGCGGAACTAGCTTCTACAAAGAGCAGTTCTTC. Its translation is CAWSGTSFYKEQFF. The full variable domain, rest sourced from reference TRBV30 and TRBJ2-1, is SQTIHQWPATLVQPVGSPLSLECTVEGTSNPNLYWYRQAAGRGLQLLFYSVGIGQISSEVPQNLSASRPQDRQFILSSKKLLLSDSGFYLCAWSGTSFYKEQFFGPGTRLTVL.

V gene TRBV11-2 combines with J gene TRBJ2-1, with TRBD1 matching 8 bases. Germline CDR1 SGHAT, CDR2 FQNNGV. J was trimmed by 1 base and V by 4 bases; bases with no gene match: 9. The CDR3 contains 17 residues. The CDR3 nucleotides read TGTGCCAGCAGCTCACTCAGGGGGCGCAGATCCTACAATGAGCAGTTCTTC. Protein: CASSSLRGRRSYNEQFF.

In this sample, this clonotype turned up a few times. V is TRBV10-3 and J is TRBJ2-7; a weak D match, TRBD1 (6 bases). The V end was cut by 0 bases, the J end by 4 bases, with 16 bases between. Germline-derived CDR1 and CDR2 are ENHRY and SYGVKD. The CDR3 runs to 16 residues. The CDR3 loop reads CAISESPQGRSYEQYF. As DNA, the CDR3 is TGTGCCATCAGTGAGTCGCCACAGGGCAGGAGTTACGAGCAGTACTTC.

The chain recombines TRBV12-3 or TRBV12-4 with TRBJ2-7; TRBD1 agrees at 7 bases. CDR3 length equals 14 residues. V lost 1 base, J lost 4 bases, and 4 bases stayed unmatched. This CDR3 is CASSLGDSGYEQYF. Written as DNA, the CDR3 is TGTGCCAGCAGTTTAGGGGACAGTGGGTACGAGCAGTACTTC.

A few counts support this clonotype. The gene calls are TRBV2 and TRBJ2-2; 10 nucleotides align to TRBD2. The germline V gene has CDR1 SNHLY and CDR2 FYNNEI. V trimming: 11 bases; J trimming: 8 bases; junction bases outside the gene matches: 8. The CDR3 loop spans 13 amino acids. CDR3 residues: CASSPSGSGELFF. CDR3 DNA: TGTGCCTCCAGCCCTAGCGGGAGTGGGGAGCTGTTTTTT.

The chain uses TRBV20-1 and TRBJ2-7, with a tentative D call TRBD1 (6 bases). The CDR3 contains 14 residues. Germline lookup yields CDR1 DFQATT and CDR2 SNEGSKA (reference sequence). V was trimmed by 1 base and J by 1 base, leaving 11 bases between them. The CDR3 sequence: CSARVQDSSYEQYF. As DNA, the CDR3 is TGCAGTGCTAGAGTCCAGGACAGTTCCTACGAGCAGTACTTC.

The chain combines TRBV7-8 with TRBJ2-1; 9 bases align to TRBD2. This CDR3 has 14 residues. Germline V gene sequence: CDR1 SGHVS, CDR2 FQNEAQ. Trimming at V came to 5 bases and at J to 2 bases, leaving 1 base not matched to a gene. The CDR3 DNA reads TGTGCCAGCAGCGGGACTAGCACCTACAATGAGCAGTTCTTC. Translation gives CASSGTSTYNEQFF.

The gene calls are TRBV5-1 and TRBJ2-7; possible D gene TRBD2, 7 bases. V shed 4 bases and J shed 6 bases, with 11 bases lying between them. CDR3 length equals 12 residues. The germline CDR1 and CDR2 sequences are SGHRS and YFSETQ. Here the CDR3 DNA reads TGCGCCAGCAGCCGAGGGGGGGTCGAGCAGTACTTC. It is translated as CASSRGGVEQYF.

This clonotype appeared a few times. The rearrangement uses TRBV10-3 and TRBJ2-1; 11 bases are a match to TRBD2. Germline loops: CDR1 ENHRY, CDR2 SYGVKD. The CDR3 has 15 amino acids. The V segment lost 11 bases and the J segment 9 bases; nucleotides outside the gene matches: 15. The chain's CDR3 is CAADSSGRAISEQFF. The CDR3 region has the DNA TGTGCCGCCGACAGTAGCGGGAGGGCCATTAGTGAGCAGTTCTTC.

The chain recombines TRBV20-1 with TRBJ2-1; D could derive from TRBD1 or TRBD2 (5 bases each). CDR3 length: 16 residues. Trimming took 4 bases from V and 4 from J, leaving 20 bases between them. From germline, CDR1 is DFQATT and CDR2 SNEGSKA (reference sequence). CDR3 nucleotides: TGCAGTGCTATAGACGGCTCCCATTGGGGGTACAATGAGCAGTTCTTC. It specifies CSAIDGSHWGYNEQFF.